A single sample is the source of the 27 T cell receptor beta chains below, sequenced in a study of early T cells in non-severe SARS-CoV-2 infection. TCRdb reprocessed the 5' RACE reads with MiXCR, giving one entry per CDR3 protein. The table shows 20,000 to 25,000 distinct CDR3 sequences, with approximately 6% occurring only once. Sample: whole blood. The receptors originated from an adult who was a healthcare worker with PCR-confirmed SARS-CoV-2 infection or an uninfected control (not recorded which).

This chain connects TRBV5-1 to TRBJ2-2; D perhaps matches TRBD2 (6 bases). Trimming took 4 bases from V and 2 from J, leaving 12 bases between them. The length of the CDR3 is 15 residues. Looked up from germline, CDR1 is SGHRS and CDR2 is YFSETQ. The CDR3 sequence is CASSVRGSNTGELFF. CDR3 DNA sequence: TGCGCCAGCAGCGTACGGGGGAGCAACACCGGGGAGCTGTTTTTT.

The rearrangement joins TRBV3-1 to TRBJ2-7, with a possible D match to TRBD2 (7 bases). CDR3 length: 15 amino acids. Germline V CDR1 and CDR2: LGHDT, YNNKEL (reference sequence). With 4 bases removed from V and 6 bases from J, the gap between germline ends came to 19 bases. The CDR3 nucleotides read TGTGCCAGCAGCCCCTACCCCGGCGGGGGCGGCGAGCAGTACTTC. It is translated as CASSPYPGGGGEQYF.

This clonotype occurred many times. J is TRBJ1-2 and V is TRBV6-1, with no clear D. This CDR3 comprises 13 residues. Germline CDR1 MNHNS, CDR2 SASEGT. Trimming took off 7 bases at V and 4 bases at J, with 13 bases between the two ends. The CDR3 sequence is CASKTAGLYGYTF. The CDR3 bases are TGTGCCAGCAAAACTGCCGGCCTCTATGGCTACACCTTC.

There are a few counts of this clonotype. This chain joins TRBV4-1 and TRBJ1-2; D remains ambiguous. Per the germline V gene, CDR1 is MGHRA and CDR2 is YSYEKL. The CDR3 loop spans 16 amino acids. V shed 6 bases and J shed 0 bases, with 17 bases lying between them. Here the CDR3 DNA reads TGCGCCAGCAGTCCCTGGTGGGCCCTAACTAACTATGGCTACACCTTC. This gives the protein CASSPWWALTNYGYTF.

This clonotype was counted many times. This rearrangement joins TRBV25-1 to TRBJ2-2; TRBD1 matches at 9 bases. Germline values: CDR1 MGHDK, CDR2 SYGVNS. The CDR3 runs to 18 residues. The V segment lost 1 base and the J segment 4 bases; nucleotides outside the gene matches: 10. The CDR3 DNA is TGTGCCAGCAGTGAATCCCCAGACAGGGGGTCGAGCACCGGGGAGCTGTTTTTT. This translates into CASSESPDRGSSTGELFF.

In this sample, this clonotype turned up many times. The V call is TRBV10-3, the J call TRBJ1-1; TRBD1 aligns across 8 bases. Germline values: CDR1 ENHRY, CDR2 SYGVKD. The CDR3 totals 14 residues. Trimming cost V 6 bases and J 3 bases; bases outside gene matches: 6. The CDR3 DNA is TGTGCCATCAGGGATTGGACAGGGTACACTGAAGCTTTCTTT. Translating gives CAIRDWTGYTEAFF.

This clonotype was counted between two and nine times. The CDR3 loop is CASADRGTDTQYF. The CDR3 region has the DNA TGTGCCAGCGCGGACAGGGGCACAGATACGCAGTATTTT. The chain combines TRBV6-1 with TRBJ2-3; 8 bases map to TRBD1. After removal of 8 bases from V and 1 base from J, the junction contained 2 bases not matched to a gene. The CDR3 is 13 residues long. The germline V gene encodes CDR1 MNHNS and CDR2 SASEGT.

V and J are TRBV2 and TRBJ2-1; TRBD1 or TRBD2 may be the D gene (5 bases each). This CDR3 has 14 residues. V lost 2 bases and J lost 7, with 12 bases in between. CDR1 and CDR2 (germline): SNHLY, FYNNEI. CDR3 protein: CASSESWGSNEQFF. CDR3 DNA sequence: TGTGCCAGCAGTGAATCCTGGGGGAGTAATGAGCAGTTCTTC.

This clonotype was recorded many times. V usage is TRBV29-1 and J usage is TRBJ1-1, with a weak D call TRBD1 (5 bases). Germline loops: CDR1 SQVTM, CDR2 ANQGSEA. CDR3 size: 12 residues. Trimming removed 8 bases from V and 5 bases from J, with 15 bases in between. The CDR3 nucleotides read TGCAGCTTTCGGAGGGGCGGGACTGAAGCTTTCTTT. Its protein is CSFRRGGTEAFF. The variable domain in full, with the rest retrieved from reference TRBV29-1 and TRBJ1-1, is SAVISQKPSRDICQRGTSLTIQCQVDSQVTMMFWYRQQPGQSLTLIATANQGSEATYESGFVIDKFPISRPNLTFSTLTVSNMSPEDSSIYLCSFRRGGTEAFFGQGTRLTVV.

This clonotype was seen more than once but under ten times. The CDR3 DNA reads as TGTGCGGGGGTGGAGAACACTGAAGCTTTCTTT. Its translation is CAGVENTEAFF. The chain recombines TRBV7-9 with TRBJ1-1; D may be TRBD1 (5 bases). From germline, CDR1 is SEHNR and CDR2 FQNEAQ (reference sequence). The CDR3 length is 11 residues.

This clonotype was observed a few times. The junction and the germline gene differ at one end; a read error may be behind it. The J gene is TRBJ2-5, the V gene TRBV15; perhaps TRBD1 as D (6 bases). This CDR3 contains 15 residues. Germline lookup yields CDR1 LNHNV and CDR2 YYDKDF (reference sequence). In nucleotides, the CDR3 is TGTGCCACCAGCAGAGAGGACACAGGGTCTCGTCGGCTCGGCTTC. This gives the protein CATSREDTGSRRLGF.

In this sample, this clonotype turned up many times. This chain uses TRBV6-6 with TRBJ2-7; D is possibly TRBD2 (6 bases). Trimming took off 6 bases at V and 6 bases at J, with 9 bases between the two ends. Germline V gene data show CDR1 as MNHNY and CDR2 as SVGAGI (reference sequence). The CDR3 covers 11 residues. CDR3 bases: TGTGCCAGCAGCTCGACTAGCGAGCAGTACTTC. Translating gives CASSSTSEQYF.

This clonotype was picked up many times. The chain links TRBV7-8 to TRBJ2-2; D remains ambiguous. Germline V lookup: CDR1 SGHVS, CDR2 FQNEAQ. With 8 bases removed from V and 7 bases from J, the gap between germline ends came to 14 bases. The CDR3 loop spans 13 amino acids. The CDR3 DNA reads as TGTGCCAGCCGTCCTGACCTCCACGGGGAGCTGTTTTTT. Residues: CASRPDLHGELFF.

This clonotype was seen ten or more times. This chain links TRBV7-9 with TRBJ2-7; TRBD1 might be the D (5 bases). Trimming stripped 0 bases from V and 3 bases from J, with 9 bases between. This CDR3 has 14 residues. Germline assignment: CDR1 SEHNR and CDR2 FQNEAQ (reference sequence). DNA for the CDR3: TGTGCCAGCAGCTTAGCGCGCGACAGCTACGAGCAGTACTTC. Residues: CASSLARDSYEQYF.

This clonotype was observed at least ten times. This chain links TRBV4-2 with TRBJ2-5; 11 bases are shared with TRBD2. V was clipped by 0 bases and J by 2 bases; unmatched bases: 2. Germline V CDR1 and CDR2: LGHNA, YNFKEQ. The length of the CDR3 is 16 residues. The CDR3 sequence: CASSQEVAGGQETQYF. The CDR3 region has the DNA TGTGCCAGCAGCCAAGAAGTAGCGGGGGGGCAAGAGACCCAGTACTTC.

This clonotype is labeled medium-sized. This chain joins TRBV20-1 and TRBJ1-2; weak D call: TRBD1 (5 bases). The CDR3 spans 14 residues. Trimming left V 5 bases short and J 6 bases short, with 19 bases between. The V gene's germline CDR1 is DFQATT and CDR2 SNEGSKA (reference sequence). The CDR3 region is CSAGEGTQSNGYTF. The CDR3 DNA is TGCAGTGCTGGCGAGGGGACGCAATCAAATGGCTACACCTTC.

This clonotype was seen ten or more times. The chain links TRBV12-5 to TRBJ1-5; D not certain. Trimming left V 7 bases short and J 7 bases short, with 14 bases between. CDR3 size: 13 residues. Per the germline V gene, CDR1 is LGHNT and CDR2 is FRNRAP. The CDR3 loop reads CASAIWEEQPQHF. The CDR3 DNA sequence: TGTGCTAGTGCCATTTGGGAGGAGCAGCCCCAGCATTTT.

V is TRBV7-8 and J is TRBJ2-7; the D gene is possibly TRBD2 (5 bases). Germline V gene data show CDR1 as SGHVS and CDR2 as FQNEAQ. There are 14 residues in the CDR3. Trimming removed 5 bases from V and 7 bases from J, with 18 bases in between. The CDR3 coding sequence is TGTGCCAGCAGCGAGAGATGGGCGGAGCGGGAGCAGTACTTC. Protein: CASSERWAEREQYF.

Concerning this clonotype: Sequence at one end of the junction differs from germline and may be a read error. The chain couples TRBV7-9 to TRBJ2-7; possible D gene TRBD2, 6 bases. Germline loops: CDR1 SEHNR, CDR2 FQNEAQ (reference sequence). The CDR3 has 12 amino acids. The CDR3 DNA follows: TGTGCCAGCAGCTTAGCTGGAGCGGGCTGGGACTTC. Amino acids: CASSLAGAGWDF.

The rearrangement uses TRBV18 and TRBJ2-4, with D perhaps given as TRBD1 or TRBD2 (5 bases each). This CDR3 region has 15 residues. V was clipped by 1 base and J by 1 base, with 8 bases between them. Per germline, CDR1 KGHSH and CDR2 LQKENI. The CDR3 loop reads CASSPLEGAKNIQYF. CDR3 DNA: TGTGCCAGCTCACCACTAGAGGGGGCCAAAAACATTCAGTACTTC.

The chain joins TRBV11-2 to TRBJ2-5; D gene ambiguous. The germline V gene encodes CDR1 SGHAT and CDR2 FQNNGV. Trimming shortened V by 2 bases and J by 2 bases, and 12 bases separated the two germline ends. The CDR3 contains 15 residues. The CDR3 bases are TGTGCCAGCAGCTTATTGGGGTCCCCACAAGAGACCCAGTACTTC. Its translation is CASSLLGSPQETQYF.

This clonotype was recorded many times. The chain carries TRBV9 and TRBJ1-1; no firm D call. Germline assignment: CDR1 SGDLS and CDR2 YYNGEE. The V end was cut by 0 bases, the J end by 4 bases, with 10 bases between. The CDR3 totals 14 residues. The CDR3 spells CASSVDSAFTEAFF. The CDR3, as DNA: TGTGCCAGCAGCGTAGACAGCGCCTTCACTGAAGCTTTCTTT.

This clonotype occurred a few times. The rearrangement joins TRBV12-3 or TRBV12-4 to TRBJ2-7; 7 bases fit TRBD1. This CDR3 spans 14 amino acids. V lost 6 bases, J lost 9 bases, and 14 bases stayed unmatched. CDR3 bases: TGTGCCAGCAGCCCCAGTCCACAGGGGATGGGGCAGTACTTC. Its protein product is CASSPSPQGMGQYF.

This clonotype was recorded many times. The chain has TRBV6-2 or TRBV6-3 and TRBJ2-7; 8 positions match TRBD2. The CDR3 has 13 amino acids. Germline CDR1 is MNHEY and CDR2 is SVGEGT. V lost 10 bases to trimming and J lost 0 bases; unmatched junction nucleotides: 5. The CDR3 region has the DNA TGTGCCACGACCGGGGGGGCCTCCTACGAGCAGTACTTC. It yields the protein CATTGGASYEQYF.

The chain carries TRBV12-3 or TRBV12-4 and TRBJ2-2, with a possible D match to TRBD1 (6 bases). V was pared by 1 base and J by 4 bases, with 10 bases between. The CDR3 runs 15 residues. In DNA form, the CDR3 reads TGTGCCAGCAGTTTAGAGGGGACACCCACCGGGGAGCTGTTTTTT. This translates into CASSLEGTPTGELFF.

At least ten counts were recorded for this clonotype. The chain is built from TRBV7-2 and TRBJ1-4; 9 nucleotides match TRBD1. The CDR3 spans 13 residues. Germline V gives CDR1 SGHTA, CDR2 FQGNSA. V gave up 5 bases and J gave up 7 bases; unmatched junction bases: 2. CDR3 sequence reads: CASSPTGGEKLFF. The CDR3 DNA sequence: TGTGCCAGCAGCCCGACAGGGGGTGAAAAACTGTTTTTT.

This clonotype was seen a handful of times. The V and J genes are TRBV6-2 or TRBV6-3 and TRBJ1-6, with 9 nucleotides matching TRBD1. CDR3 length: 13 amino acids. Losses at the gene ends were 7 bases for V and 8 bases for J; bases not matched to a gene: 3. Germline V lookup: CDR1 MNHEY, CDR2 SVGEGT. Here the CDR3 reads CASTRQGDSPLHF. For the CDR3, the DNA is TGTGCCAGCACCAGACAGGGGGATTCACCCCTCCACTTT.